The source of this T cell receptor (beta chain) is a study of cytomegalovirus exposure and HLA in healthy donors. Study-level points and caveats: Researchers catalogued some 160 TCR beta chains as cytomegalovirus-associated.

Primers included in the PCR were 60 Vbeta and 13 Jbeta primers. The table came from immunoSEQ multiplex PCR; TCRdb's copy has only in-frame clones and leaves some out. The sample lists more than 100,000 clones, about three quarters occurring once. This clone was seen a few times. The antigen remains unidentified. The junction had 4 bases not matched to a gene; V was cut back by 1 base and J by 5 bases. The germline CDR1 and CDR2 sequences are LGHNA and YNFKEQ. The CDR3 spans 14 residues. The chain has TRBV4-2 and TRBJ2-5; 7 bases are a match to TRBD2. The specimen sequenced was PBMCs. This TCR came from a middle-aged woman in good health and CMV-seropositive. The CDR3 region is CASSQAWGGETQYF. For the CDR3, the DNA is TGTGCCAGCAGCCAAGCCTGGGGAGGGGAGACCCAGTACTTC.